Presented here are 28 T cell receptor delta chains from one specimen sequenced in a study of delta chains in infants with herpesvirus infections. TCR cDNA was made from PBMC RNA with gamma- and delta-chain-specific primers. With CATT, TCRdb re-called clones from the RT-PCR reads. The sample comprises over a thousand delta-chain clones, roughly two fifths of which are singletons, and 20% to 25% rests with the top ten. The specimen comprised peripheral blood, sampled at time point 3 of longitudinal follow-up. These receptors were taken from a human donor who was a Ugandan infant, either HIV-exposed or HIV-unexposed (not recorded which).

J is TRDJ1 and V is TRDV1, with a tentative D call TRDD2 (7 bases). The CDR3 is made up of 20 amino acids. The germline V gene encodes CDR1 TSWWSYY and CDR2 QGS. V was clipped by 3 bases and J by 0 bases, with 26 bases between them. The CDR3 nucleotides are TGTGCTCTTGGGGAGCCCTTTCCTACGAAAGGGGGACAGTACACCGATAAACTCATCTTT. This sequence encodes CALGEPFPTKGGQYTDKLIF.

This clone was picked up a small number of times. The chain recombines TRAV38-2/DV8 with TRDJ1, with 11 bases fitting TRDD3. After removal of 0 bases from V and 1 base from J, the junction contained 23 bases not matched to a gene. This CDR3 contains 23 residues. Germline V CDR1 and CDR2: TSESDYY, QEAYKQQN. CDR3 sequence: CAYRSASPRILPGGGYGTDKLIF. The CDR3 DNA is TGTGCTTATAGGAGCGCGTCCCCAAGGATCCTTCCTGGTGGGGGATACGGCACCGATAAACTCATCTTT.

The chain uses TRDV2 and TRDJ1; unclear D gene. The V end lost 2 bases, the J end lost 0 bases, and 12 bases lay between the germline ends. The V gene's germline CDR1 is GEAIGNYY and CDR2 EKD. The CDR3 length is 15 residues. The CDR3 region is CACDRGSKYTDKLIF. In nucleotides, the CDR3 is TGTGCCTGTGACAGAGGGTCCAAGTACACCGATAAACTCATCTTT.

This chain uses TRDV1 with TRDJ1; TRDD3 agrees at 13 bases. Looked up from germline, CDR1 is TSWWSYY and CDR2 is QGS. The CDR3 covers 22 residues. The J segment lost 1 base and the V segment lost 4 bases, leaving 21 bases of the junction unmatched. CDR3 DNA: TGTGCTCTTGGGGGCCTACTCCTTCCTAACGTACTGGGGGATACGGGCACCGATAAACTCATCTTT. Translation gives CALGGLLLPNVLGDTGTDKLIF.

In this sample, this clone turned up a few times. The V and J genes are TRDV1 and TRDJ1, with 13 bases identical to TRDD3. This CDR3 spans 24 amino acids. V was pared by 1 base and J by 0 bases, with 23 bases of the junction left unmatched. Germline CDR1 is TSWWSYY and CDR2 is QGS. CDR3 region: CALGERIPTPLLGDTSPHTDKLIF. The CDR3, as DNA: TGTGCTCTTGGGGAACGGATACCTACCCCCTTACTGGGGGATACGTCCCCCCACACCGATAAACTCATCTTT.

The chain recombines TRDV1 with TRDJ1, with D possibly being TRDD3 (5 bases). Per the germline V gene, CDR1 is TSWWSYY and CDR2 is QGS. The CDR3 is 16 amino acids. The V gene lost 4 bases and the J gene lost 3 bases, with 18 bases spanning the gap. CDR3 sequence reads: CALGGYDSGDPDKLIF. The CDR3 DNA is TGTGCTCTTGGGGGTTACGACTCCGGGGACCCCGATAAACTCATCTTT.

The rearrangement joins TRDV1 to TRDJ1; perhaps TRDD3 as D (7 bases). Germline CDR1 is TSWWSYY and CDR2 is QGS. This CDR3 has 19 residues. Trimming stripped 4 bases from V and 0 bases from J, with 24 bases between. The CDR3: CALGAFHSVGDPYTDKLIF. The CDR3 DNA sequence: TGTGCTCTTGGGGCCTTCCATTCAGTGGGGGACCCTTACACCGATAAACTCATCTTT.

The genes are TRDV1 and TRDJ1; perhaps TRDD2 as D (6 bases). This CDR3 contains 18 residues. The V end was cut by 0 bases, the J end by 4 bases, with 21 bases between. CDR1 TSWWSYY and CDR2 QGS come from the germline V gene. The CDR3 DNA is TGTGCTCTTGGGGAACTCAACTCCTACCCGTCGTCAGACGATAAACTCATCTTT. Protein: CALGELNSYPSSDDKLIF.

J is TRDJ1 and V is TRDV1, with 8 bases identical to TRDD3. Judging by the DNA end, TRDJ2 fits better; the J call may be wrong. CDR1 and CDR2 (germline): TSWWSYY, QGS. The CDR3 consists of 26 residues. CDR3 loop: CALGEDLPYSTLRRWYWGPKTAQLFF. The CDR3 nucleotides are TGTGCTCTTGGGGAAGATCTTCCCTACTCAACCCTCAGGAGATGGTACTGGGGGCCGAAGACAGCACAACTCTTCTTT.

The sample holds a few counts of this clone. J is TRDJ1 and V is TRAV36/DV7, with TRDD3 matching 8 bases. J was trimmed by 4 bases and V by 5 bases; bases with no gene match: 31. Germline V gene data show CDR1 as VTNFRS and CDR2 as LTSSGIE (reference sequence). The CDR3 loop spans 21 amino acids. CDR3 bases: TGTGCTGTTGTCAATTTAAACCCCCTTGTACTGGGGGTCACGCGAGGCGATAAACTCATCTTT. Encoded protein: CAVVNLNPLVLGVTRGDKLIF.

In regard to this clone: Other DNA sequences from this sample encode an identical CDR3 as well. The chain employs TRDV1 and TRDJ1, with D perhaps TRDD3 (10 bases). Germline assignment: CDR1 TSWWSYY and CDR2 QGS. V lost 4 bases and J 14 bases, leaving 29 bases between the germline ends. CDR3 size: 16 residues. The CDR3 sequence is CALGGALPTRTGGLIF. The DNA of the CDR3 is TGTGCTCTTGGGGGTGCCCTTCCTACCCGTACTGGGGGATTAATCTTT.

This clone was seen only a few times. The chain carries TRDV1 and TRDJ1, with D possibly TRDD2 on 6 matching bases. From germline, CDR1 is TSWWSYY and CDR2 QGS. This CDR3 is 17 amino acids long. Trimming cost V 4 bases and J 0 bases, with 18 bases left between them. This chain's CDR3 is CALGVLREDPYTDKLIF. DNA for the CDR3: TGTGCTCTTGGGGTCCTACGTGAGGACCCTTACACCGATAAACTCATCTTT.

The rearrangement uses TRDV1 and TRDJ1; 8 nucleotides agree with TRDD3. J was trimmed by 0 bases and V by 2 bases; bases with no gene match: 20. The germline gives CDR1 TSWWSYY, CDR2 QGS. The CDR3 loop spans 21 amino acids. The CDR3 protein is CALGETDNKWRGYTYTDKLIF. The CDR3 DNA reads TGTGCTCTTGGGGAAACGGATAATAAATGGAGGGGATACACTTACACCGATAAACTCATCTTT.

CDR3 DNA sequence: TGTGCTCTTGAGCCCCGATTTTGGTGGGGGATACCGTACACCGATAAACTCATCTTT. As protein: CALEPRFWWGIPYTDKLIF. This chain joins TRDV1 and TRDJ1; 10 bases fit TRDD3. V lost 7 bases to trimming and J lost 0 bases; unmatched junction nucleotides: 17. The CDR3 runs to 19 residues. Germline loops: CDR1 TSWWSYY, CDR2 QGS.

This clone was seen only once. The V call is TRDV1, the J call TRDJ1, with TRDD3 matching 7 bases. CDR3 length equals 21 residues. V dropped 0 bases and J dropped 3; count of bases not matched to a gene: 22. CDR1 and CDR2 from the germline V gene are TSWWSYY and QGS. CDR3 amino acids: CALGELHPHLPGGGCADKLIF. The CDR3 DNA sequence: TGTGCTCTTGGGGAACTCCATCCCCATCTTCCCGGAGGGGGATGCGCCGATAAACTCATCTTT.

V is TRDV1 and J is TRDJ1; 8 bases are shared with TRDD3. The length of the CDR3 is 21 residues. Germline CDR1 and CDR2: TSWWSYY and QGS. V lost 0 bases to trimming and J lost 0 bases; unmatched junction nucleotides: 18. CDR3 bases: TGTGCTCTTGGGGAACTAGTCGCGTGGGTCTGGGGGACTAGCTACACCGATAAACTCATCTTT. Amino acid sequence: CALGELVAWVWGTSYTDKLIF.

This clone was found a few times. V gene TRDV1 combines with J gene TRDJ1; 8 nucleotides line up with TRDD2. This CDR3 is built from 19 residues. The V segment lost 1 base and the J segment 0 bases; nucleotides outside the gene matches: 13. The germline V gene has CDR1 TSWWSYY and CDR2 QGS. The CDR3: CALGEPSYAAWVYTDKLIF. As DNA, the CDR3 is TGTGCTCTTGGGGAACCTTCCTACGCGGCTTGGGTATACACCGATAAACTCATCTTT.

The V gene is TRDV3, the J gene TRDJ1; D possibly corresponds to TRDD2 (8 bases). The CDR3 extends over 17 amino acids. CDR1 and CDR2 from the germline V gene are TVYSNPD and GDNSRS (reference sequence). V lost 3 bases and J lost 0, with 23 bases in between. This CDR3 reads CALLPTVDGGDTDKLIF. The CDR3 nucleotides are TGTGCCTTACTTCCTACAGTGGATGGGGGAGACACCGATAAACTCATCTTT.

This clone occurred a few times. The chain recombines TRDV1 with TRDJ1; 9 bases are a match to TRDD2. Germline V gene data show CDR1 as TSWWSYY and CDR2 as QGS. The CDR3 is made up of 17 amino acids. V lost 3 bases and J lost 3; bases outside the gene matches: 11. The CDR3 loop is CALGDLLPSYSADKLIF. The CDR3 DNA reads TGTGCTCTTGGGGACCTGCTGCCTTCCTACAGTGCCGATAAACTCATCTTT.

The CDR3 region has the DNA TGTGCTCTTGGGGAAAAATCCTTCCTACTCCCTGTACTGACCTGGGGGACTAAGTACACCGATAAACTCATCTTT. Protein: CALGEKSFLLPVLTWGTKYTDKLIF. The rearrangement links TRDV1 to TRDJ1; tentative D call: TRDD2 (9 bases). There are 25 residues in the CDR3. Trimming took off 2 bases at V and 0 bases at J, with 40 bases between the two ends. The V gene's germline CDR1 is TSWWSYY and CDR2 QGS.

The chain joins TRDV2 to TRDJ3; 12 nucleotides line up with TRDD3. From germline, CDR1 is GEAIGNYY and CDR2 EKD. The J segment lost 0 bases and the V segment lost 4 bases, leaving 15 bases of the junction unmatched. The length of the CDR3 is 22 residues. The CDR3 loop is CACDRVLGDTTLSSWDTRQMFF. The CDR3 DNA reads TGTGCCTGTGATCGTGTACTGGGGGATACCACGCTCAGCTCCTGGGACACCCGACAGATGTTTTTC.

This clone is judged large. The gene calls are TRDV2 and TRDJ3, with 11 bases that match TRDD3. The V and J ends lost 0 bases and 0 bases, in that order; junction bases with no gene match: 9. This CDR3 is 21 amino acids long. Germline V gene data show CDR1 as GEAIGNYY and CDR2 as EKD. CDR3 region: CACDTGWGIRPSSWDTRQMFF. The CDR3 DNA reads TGTGCCTGTGACACCGGGTGGGGGATACGCCCCAGCTCCTGGGACACCCGACAGATGTTTTTC.

Relative to its sample, this clone is large. This sequence joins TRAV36/DV7 and TRDJ1, with TRDD3 matching over 13 bases. The CDR3 is 18 amino acids. Germline-derived CDR1 and CDR2 are VTNFRS and LTSSGIE (reference sequence). Trimming took 5 bases from V and 3 from J; bases not matched to a gene: 16. The CDR3 nucleotides are TGTGCTGTAATGTTCCACTGGGGGATACGTAGGGGGTCCGATAAACTCATCTTT. Translated, it gives CAVMFHWGIRRGSDKLIF. Complete variable domain (other parts from reference TRAV36/DV7 and TRDJ1): EDKVVQSPLSLVVHEGDTVTLNCSYEVTNFRSLLWYKQEKKAPTFLFMLTSSGIEKKSGRLSSILDKKELSSILNITATQTGDSAIYLCAVMFHWGIRRGSDKLIFGKGTRVTVEP.

This clone showed up just a few times. This chain connects TRDV2 to TRDJ1; 8 bases agree with TRDD2. V lost 3 bases, J lost 0 bases, and 14 bases stayed unmatched. The CDR3 totals 18 residues. The germline gives CDR1 GEAIGNYY, CDR2 EKD. CDR3 nucleotide sequence: TGTGCCTGTGACTCTTCCTACGGGGTCCGTTTGTACACCGATAAACTCATCTTT. Translating gives CACDSSYGVRLYTDKLIF.

In the case of this clone: This sequence is one base from a far larger clone and is likely a read error. The sample holds other DNA sequences that translate to the same CDR3. The J gene is TRDJ1, the V gene TRDV3, with 9 bases fitting TRDD3. There are 18 residues in the CDR3. Trimming at V came to 3 bases and at J to 5 bases, leaving 22 bases not matched to a gene. Germline V gene lookup returns CDR1 TVYSNPD and CDR2 GDNSRS (reference sequence). The chain's CDR3 is CAFLLGERPMPLPDKLIF. The CDR3 nucleotides are TGTGCCTTCCTACTGGGGGAGCGGCCCATGCCCCTACCGGATAAACTCATCTTT. The whole variable domain, remainder taken from reference TRDV3 and TRDJ1, is CDKVTQSSPDQTVASGSEVVLLCTYDTVYSNPDLFWYRIRPDYSFQFVFYGDNSRSEGADFTQGRFSVKHILTQKAFHLVISPVRTEDSATYYCAFLLGERPMPLPDKLIFGKGTRVTVEP.

V and J are TRDV1 and TRDJ1; the match to TRDD3 covers 8 bases. The CDR3 has 20 residues. V lost 1 base, J lost 4 bases, and 20 bases stayed unmatched. Germline V CDR1 and CDR2: TSWWSYY, QGS. Here the CDR3 DNA reads TGTGCTCTTGGGGAACAGGCCTTCCCCGAGTACTGGGGGCTGATCGATAAACTCATCTTT. This sequence encodes CALGEQAFPEYWGLIDKLIF.

About this clone itself: Since a much larger clone is just one base distant, this may be a read error. V is TRAV23/DV6 and J is TRDJ1, with 9 bases aligning to TRDD3. CDR3 length: 19 residues. The germline gives CDR1 NTAFDY, CDR2 IRPDVSE (reference sequence). The CDR3 protein is CAVDILGTGGPKYADKLIF. In DNA, the CDR3 is TGTGCCGTGGACATATTAGGCACTGGGGGACCAAAGTACGCCGATAAACTCATCTTT.

The rearrangement uses TRDV1 and TRDJ1, with 8 bases lining up with TRDD3. CDR3 length: 21 amino acids. Germline V gives CDR1 TSWWSYY, CDR2 QGS. V lost 0 bases, J lost 1 base, and 19 bases stayed unmatched. The CDR3 DNA reads TGTGCTCTTGGGGAACTAGCTTACCTTAGTGGGATACGCGAGGCCACCGATAAACTCATCTTT. Amino acid sequence: CALGELAYLSGIREATDKLIF.